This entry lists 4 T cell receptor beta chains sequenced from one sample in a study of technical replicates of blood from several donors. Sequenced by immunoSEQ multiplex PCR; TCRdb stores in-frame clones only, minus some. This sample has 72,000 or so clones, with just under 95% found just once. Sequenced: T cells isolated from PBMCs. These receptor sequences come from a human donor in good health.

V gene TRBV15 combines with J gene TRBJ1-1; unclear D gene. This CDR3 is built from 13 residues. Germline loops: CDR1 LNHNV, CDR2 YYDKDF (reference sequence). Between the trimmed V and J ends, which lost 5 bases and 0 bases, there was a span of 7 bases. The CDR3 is CATSRGLNTEAFF. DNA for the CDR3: TGTGCCACCAGCCGAGGGCTGAACACTGAAGCTTTCTTT.

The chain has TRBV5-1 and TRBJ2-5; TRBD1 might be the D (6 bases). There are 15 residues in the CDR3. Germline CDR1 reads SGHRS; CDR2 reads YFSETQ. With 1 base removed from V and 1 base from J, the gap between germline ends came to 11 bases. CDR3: CASSLFSTGQETQYF. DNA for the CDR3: TGCGCCAGCAGCTTGTTTTCGACAGGCCAAGAGACCCAGTACTTC.

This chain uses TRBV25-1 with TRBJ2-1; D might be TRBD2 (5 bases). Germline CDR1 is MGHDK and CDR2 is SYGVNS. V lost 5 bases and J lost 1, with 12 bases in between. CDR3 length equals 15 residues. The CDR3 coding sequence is TGTGCCAGCAGTTTGGGGAGAGGATCCTACAATGAGCAGTTCTTC. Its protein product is CASSLGRGSYNEQFF.

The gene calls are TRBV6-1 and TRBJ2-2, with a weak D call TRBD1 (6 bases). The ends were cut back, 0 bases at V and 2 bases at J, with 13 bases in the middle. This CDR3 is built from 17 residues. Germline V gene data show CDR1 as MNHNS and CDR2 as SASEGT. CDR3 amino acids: CASSEAVTGSNTGELFF. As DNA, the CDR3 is TGTGCCAGCAGTGAAGCGGTGACAGGTTCTAACACCGGGGAGCTGTTTTTT.